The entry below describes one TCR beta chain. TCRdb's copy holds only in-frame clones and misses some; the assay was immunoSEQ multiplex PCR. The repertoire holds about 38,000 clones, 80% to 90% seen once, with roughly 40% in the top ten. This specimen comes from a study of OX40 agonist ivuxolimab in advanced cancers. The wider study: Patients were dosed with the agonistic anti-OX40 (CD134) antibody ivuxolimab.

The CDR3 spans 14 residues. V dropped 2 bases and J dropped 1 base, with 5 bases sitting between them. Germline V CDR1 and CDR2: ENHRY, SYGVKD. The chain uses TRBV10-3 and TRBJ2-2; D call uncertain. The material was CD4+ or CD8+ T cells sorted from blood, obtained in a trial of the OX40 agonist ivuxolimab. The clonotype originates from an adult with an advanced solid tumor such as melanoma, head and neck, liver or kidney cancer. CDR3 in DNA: TGTGCCATCAGTGAGCTAGAGAACACCGGGGAGCTGTTTTTT. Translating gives CAISELENTGELFF.